Below are 8 T cell receptor beta chains sequenced from a single sample in a study of CD8+ T cells in alopecia areata. cDNA prepared by RNA extraction and subsequent reverse transcription served as the template for sequencing. Only in-frame clones appear in the TCRdb table, and some are missing; sequencing was by immunoSEQ multiplex PCR. The table shows 140,000 to 150,000 clones, with 87% occurring only once. Source: CD8+ T cells sorted from blood, taken at week 0. The receptors stem from a human donor with alopecia areata.

This chain connects TRBV6-1 to TRBJ2-1; D unclear. V was shortened by 4 bases and J by 3 bases, with 7 bases between the two germline ends. The CDR3 is 13 amino acids. Germline CDR1 MNHNS, CDR2 SASEGT. The CDR3 sequence: CASSVNDYNEQFF. The DNA for the CDR3 is TGTGCCAGCAGTGTGAACGACTACAATGAGCAGTTCTTC.

The genes are TRBV19 and TRBJ2-2; no clear D. The germline V gene encodes CDR1 LNHDA and CDR2 SQIVND (reference sequence). Trimming took off 1 base at V and 6 bases at J, with 6 bases between the two ends. The CDR3 is 13 residues long. The CDR3 nucleotides read TGTGCCAGTAGTATAGTAACCTCCGGGGAGCTGTTTTTT. Translated: CASSIVTSGELFF.

This clone appeared a few times. V is TRBV7-9 and J is TRBJ1-1; D ambiguous. CDR3 length equals 11 residues. CDR1 and CDR2 from the germline V gene are SEHNR and FQNEAQ (reference sequence). V was trimmed by 9 bases and J by 8 bases, leaving 13 bases between them. For the CDR3, the DNA is TGTGCCAGTAAACCAGCTTACGAAGCTTTCTTT. Residues: CASKPAYEAFF.

This rearrangement joins TRBV5-6 to TRBJ2-7; maybe TRBD2 (5 bases). The germline CDR1 and CDR2 sequences are SGHDT and YYEEEE. Deletions cut 0 bases from V and 1 base from J, with 23 bases between. The CDR3 sequence is 19 residues long. The CDR3 is CASSLAERRILLTSYEQYF. The CDR3 nucleotides are TGTGCCAGCAGCTTGGCCGAGCGGAGAATCCTCCTTACTTCCTACGAGCAGTACTTC.

J is TRBJ2-3 and V is TRBV27, with D perhaps given as TRBD1 or TRBD2 (6 bases each). Trimming removed 8 bases from V and 4 bases from J, with 13 bases in between. This CDR3 comprises 13 residues. The germline CDR1 and CDR2 sequences are MNHEY and SMNVEV (reference sequence). For the CDR3, the DNA is TGTGCCAGCTGTCGGGGGCTCGCAGATACGCAGTATTTT. Translated, it gives CASCRGLADTQYF.

As regards this clone: The identical CDR3 is also encoded by other nucleotide sequences in the sample. The chain is built from TRBV29-1 and TRBJ1-2; D remains unclear. There are 11 residues in the CDR3. Germline values: CDR1 SQVTM, CDR2 ANQGSEA. The V end lost 0 bases, the J end lost 8 bases, and 7 bases lay between the germline ends. CDR3 DNA sequence: TGCAGCGTTGAAGAGAGGTCAGGCTACACCTTC. Translating it yields CSVEERSGYTF.

The chain employs TRBV29-1 and TRBJ2-1; D is undetermined. Germline CDR1 and CDR2: SQVTM and ANQGSEA. CDR3 length equals 13 residues. V was pared by 1 base and J by 5 bases, with 9 bases between. CDR3 bases: TGCAGCGTTGAAGGTGAAACTAACAATGAGCAGTTCTTC. Translation gives CSVEGETNNEQFF.

J is TRBJ2-7 and V is TRBV5-8, with 7 bases fitting TRBD2. The CDR3 contains 16 residues. V shed 4 bases, J shed 5 bases, and the junction held 15 bases outside the gene matches. Germline V gives CDR1 SGHTS, CDR2 YDEGEE. CDR3 DNA sequence: TGTGCCAGCAGCGACTTAGGGAGGGCGCGCTGGGACGAGCAGTACTTC. Translation gives CASSDLGRARWDEQYF.